Listed here are 7 T cell receptor beta chains from one sample, sequenced in a study of a mutant IDH1 vaccine in newly diagnosed glioma (dated by TCRdb to about 2021). No antigens are known for them. Interpreted using the paper, the time point label stands for: week 23, last vaccination. Each vaccine dose was 300 ug of a 20-mer mutant IDH1 peptide in Montanide, given subcutaneously with topical imiquimod. The library came from the immunoSEQ multiplex PCR assay. TCRdb mirrors the immuneACCESS table, restricted to in-frame sequences. Some clones are absent from its copies; in checked studies, under half trace to an unresolved V gene, and the reason for the others is unknown. Recorded for this sample are about 72,000 clones; over 75% of them occurred a single time. The top ten clonotypes cover more than 10% of the sample. The sample in question was PBMCs, obtained from a glioma patient whose treatment included an IDH1 peptide vaccine. These receptors were obtained from a man aged 18 to 29 with glioma.

V is TRBV2 and J is TRBJ1-2, with a possible D match to TRBD1 (5 bases). The CDR3 extends over 13 amino acids. CDR1 is SNHLY, CDR2 FYNNEI, per germline. The V and J ends lost 5 bases and 9 bases respectively, with 16 bases between them. CDR3 nucleotides: TGTGCCAGCAGTACCGGGACCGCCTCGAGCTACACCTTC. It yields the protein CASSTGTASSYTF.

V is TRBV5-4 and J is TRBJ2-7; D is perhaps TRBD1 or TRBD2 (6 bases each). Trimming cost V 2 bases and J 7 bases, with 13 bases left between them. The CDR3 loop spans 13 amino acids. CDR1 and CDR2 from the germline V gene are SGHNT and YYREEE (reference sequence). This CDR3 reads CASSFRGPGEQYF. The CDR3 DNA sequence: TGTGCCAGCAGCTTCCGGGGGCCGGGAGAGCAGTACTTC.

This clone was detected only a few times. This chain uses TRBV7-9 with TRBJ1-2; 8 bases are shared with TRBD1. The CDR3 length is 16 residues. V lost 3 bases and J lost 4; bases outside the gene matches: 10. Germline CDR1 and CDR2: SEHNR and FQNEAQ (reference sequence). CDR3 loop: CASSFPDRGGVYGYTF. DNA for the CDR3: TGTGCCAGCAGCTTCCCAGACAGGGGAGGTGTCTATGGCTACACCTTC.

The genes are TRBV7-3 and TRBJ2-5; possible D gene TRBD2, 5 bases. The V gene's germline CDR1 is SGHTA and CDR2 FQGTGA. This CDR3 spans 13 amino acids. Trimming left V 5 bases short and J 7 bases short, with 14 bases between. CDR3 bases: TGTGCCAGCAGCCCCGCGGGTGTAGGGACCCAGTACTTC. Translated: CASSPAGVGTQYF.

The CDR3 region is CASSLVEGAQGYTF. The CDR3 DNA follows: TGTGCCAGCAGCTTAGTTGAGGGGGCGCAGGGCTACACCTTC. V gene TRBV7-2 combines with J gene TRBJ1-2; 7 bases are a match to TRBD1. V lost 1 base and J lost 8; bases outside the gene matches: 7. Per germline, CDR1 SGHTA and CDR2 FQGNSA. This CDR3 region has 14 residues.

This clone is a singleton in its sample. The chain employs TRBV2 and TRBJ1-1, with D uncertain. The length of the CDR3 is 14 residues. The germline V gene has CDR1 SNHLY and CDR2 FYNNEI. The ends were cut back, 8 bases at V and 2 bases at J, with 15 bases in the middle. This CDR3 is CASRGRPQNTEAFF. The CDR3, as DNA: TGTGCCAGCCGTGGGCGCCCACAAAACACTGAAGCTTTCTTT.

The chain's CDR3 is CASSSGLQYNEQFF. CDR3 in DNA: TGTGCCAGCAGTTCGGGACTACAGTACAATGAGCAGTTCTTC. The rearrangement joins TRBV27 to TRBJ2-1; 7 bases align to TRBD2. The CDR3 sequence is 14 residues long. Trimming cost V 4 bases and J 4 bases; bases outside gene matches: 4. Per germline, CDR1 MNHEY and CDR2 SMNVEV (reference sequence).